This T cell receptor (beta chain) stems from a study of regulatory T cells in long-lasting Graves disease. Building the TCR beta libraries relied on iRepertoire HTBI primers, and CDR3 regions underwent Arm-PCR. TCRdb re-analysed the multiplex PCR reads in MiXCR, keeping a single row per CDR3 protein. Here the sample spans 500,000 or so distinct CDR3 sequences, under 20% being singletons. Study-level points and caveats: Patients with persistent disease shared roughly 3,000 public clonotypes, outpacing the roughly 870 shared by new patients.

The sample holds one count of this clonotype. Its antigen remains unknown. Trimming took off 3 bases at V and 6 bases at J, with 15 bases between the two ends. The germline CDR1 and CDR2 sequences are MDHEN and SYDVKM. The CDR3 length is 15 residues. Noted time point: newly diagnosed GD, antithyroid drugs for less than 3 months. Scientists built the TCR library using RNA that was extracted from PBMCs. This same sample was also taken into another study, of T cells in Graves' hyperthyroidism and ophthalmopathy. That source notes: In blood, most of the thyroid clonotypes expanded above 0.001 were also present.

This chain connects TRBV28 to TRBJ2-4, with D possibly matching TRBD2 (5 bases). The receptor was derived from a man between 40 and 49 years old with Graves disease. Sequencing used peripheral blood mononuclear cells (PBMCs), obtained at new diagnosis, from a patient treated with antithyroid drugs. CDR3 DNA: TGTGCCAGCAGTTTCCGACATGAGGCGGGAAACATTCAGTACTTC. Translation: CASSFRHEAGNIQYF.